The clone carrying this TCR beta chain was picked up many times. Its antigen is not known. The record originates from a study of metastatic and nonmetastatic thyroid tumors. At the level of the study: Repertoire comparison spanned blood and tumor or nodule tissue of malignant and benign thyroid patients. The study's findings and limits: Malignant thyroid tumors reportedly had TCR beta diversity that was significantly higher than in benign nodules, in blood and tumor.

TCRdb re-clonotyped the PCR reads via MiXCR. This table holds over 6,000 clones, 20% to 30% found once. Prior to thyroid surgery, none of the patients had received any treatment. Source material: adjacent normal tissue. This clonotype was sampled from a female donor with papillary thyroid cancer or a benign thyroid nodule (not recorded which). Some clones in this sample may be carry-over from other donors' samples.

CDR3 in DNA: TGTGCCAGCAGGCGGGACTCGACGCGGCCAGATACGCAGTATTTT. This sequence encodes CASRRDSTRPDTQYF. The chain recombines TRBV11-1 with TRBJ2-3, with D possibly matching TRBD2 (6 bases). The ends were cut back, 6 bases at V and 4 bases at J, with 17 bases in the middle. This CDR3 region has 15 residues. The germline gives CDR1 SGHAT, CDR2 FQDESV (reference sequence). The variable domain in full, completed from reference TRBV11-1 and TRBJ2-3, reads EAEVAQSPRYKITEKSQAVAFWCDPISGHATLYWYRQILGQGPELLVQFQDESVVDDSQLPKDRFSAERLKGVDSTLKIQPAELGDSAMYLCASRRDSTRPDTQYFGPGTRLTVL.